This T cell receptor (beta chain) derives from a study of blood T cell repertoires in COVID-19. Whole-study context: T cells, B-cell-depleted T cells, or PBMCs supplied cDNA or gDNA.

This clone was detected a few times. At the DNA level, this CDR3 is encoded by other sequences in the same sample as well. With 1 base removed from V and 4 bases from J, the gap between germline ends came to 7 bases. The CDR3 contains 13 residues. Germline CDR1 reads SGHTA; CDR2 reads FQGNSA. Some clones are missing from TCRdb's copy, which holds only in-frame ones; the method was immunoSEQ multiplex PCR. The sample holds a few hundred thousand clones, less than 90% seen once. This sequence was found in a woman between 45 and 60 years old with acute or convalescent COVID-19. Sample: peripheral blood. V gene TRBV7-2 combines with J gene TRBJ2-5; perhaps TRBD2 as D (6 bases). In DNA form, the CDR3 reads TGTGCCAGCAGCTTAGTGGGGGGAGAGACCCAGTACTTC. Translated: CASSLVGGETQYF.